A few counts support the clone carrying this TCR beta chain. As yet, its antigen is unknown. RNA transcripts were the template for amplifying TCR beta CDR3 regions. HTBI primers were employed in a first-round RT-PCR of the TCR CDR3. TCRdb reprocessed the multiplex PCR reads via MiXCR and lists one record per CDR3 protein. The table shows about 740,000 distinct CDR3 sequences, with 14% occurring only once. These data belong to a study of T cells in Graves' hyperthyroidism and ophthalmopathy. Broader study findings: Blood also showed most of the thyroid clonotypes that were expanded above 0.001.

Recently diagnosed hyperthyroidism of less than 2 months' duration affected patients aged 18 to 65. This CDR3 has 15 residues. Trimming removed 2 bases from V and 5 bases from J, with 15 bases in between. Germline assignment: CDR1 ENHRY and CDR2 SYGVKD. This TCR came from a young woman with Graves' hyperthyroidism. The rearrangement links TRBV10-3 to TRBJ2-5; tentatively, D is TRBD1 or TRBD2 (6 bases each). The sequencing sample was made of blood. The CDR3 DNA follows: TGTGCCATCAGTGAGGAGGGGGGATTGCAGGAGACCCAGTACTTC. Protein sequence: CAISEEGGLQETQYF.